This paragraph covers one T cell receptor (beta chain) sequence. This sample stems from a study of blood T cell repertoires in COVID-19. On the study more broadly: The analysed material was cDNA or gDNA that came from T cells, B-cell-depleted T cells, or PBMCs.

V was pared by 4 bases and J by 3 bases, with 6 bases of the junction left unmatched. The CDR3 totals 15 residues. The germline CDR1 and CDR2 sequences are KGHSH and LQKENI. The data were produced by immunoSEQ multiplex PCR, yet TCRdb's version contains in-frame clones alone and is incomplete. The data show around 100,000 clones, under 90% seen once. The rearrangement uses TRBV18 and TRBJ1-5, with TRBD1 identical over 7 bases. Sequencing input: peripheral blood. This TCR was recovered from a human donor in a cohort sampled during active or convalescent COVID-19. The CDR3 spells CASSRDSHPNQPQHF. CDR3 DNA: TGTGCCAGCTCACGGGACAGTCATCCCAATCAGCCCCAGCATTTT.